The T cell receptor (beta chain) described here comes from a study of T cells after yellow fever vaccination. Germline CDR1 is SGHVS and CDR2 is FNYEAQ. This CDR3 is built from 12 residues. One entry per CDR3 protein results from TCRdb running MiXCR on the 5' RACE reads. The top ten hold roughly 18% of the sample, which has fewer than 350,000 distinct CDR3 sequences, 8.7% seen once. This clonotype has at least ten counts. One end of the junction varies from germline; a read error may be responsible. The gene calls are TRBV7-6 and TRBJ2-1, with D possibly called TRBD1 or TRBD2 (5 bases each). This sample comprised PBMCs, obtained on the day of the first yellow fever vaccination. The clonotype originates from a man aged 18 to 30 who received the YFV17D yellow fever vaccine. The CDR3 nucleotides read TGTGCCAGCAGCCCGGGGCAGTTCGCCCCAGTCTTC. This encodes CASSPGQFAPVF.